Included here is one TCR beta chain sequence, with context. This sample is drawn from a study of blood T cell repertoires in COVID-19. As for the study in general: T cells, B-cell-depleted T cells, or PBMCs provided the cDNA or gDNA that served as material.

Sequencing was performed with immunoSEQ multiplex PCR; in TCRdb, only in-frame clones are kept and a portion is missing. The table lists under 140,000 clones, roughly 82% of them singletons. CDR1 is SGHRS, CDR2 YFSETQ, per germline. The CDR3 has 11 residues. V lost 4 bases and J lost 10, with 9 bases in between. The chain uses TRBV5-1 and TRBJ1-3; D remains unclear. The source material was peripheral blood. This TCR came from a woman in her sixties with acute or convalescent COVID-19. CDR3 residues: CASSPGGTIYF. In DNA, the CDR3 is TGCGCCAGCAGCCCGGGCGGGACCATATATTTT.